Below are 25 T cell receptor beta chains sequenced from a single sample in a study of blood T cell repertoires in COVID-19. Assay: immunoSEQ multiplex PCR; the TCRdb copy retains only in-frame clones and omits some. Of about 49,000 clones listed, about 90% were seen once; the top ten hold approximately 5%. The sequencing input was peripheral blood. The source of these receptors is a human donor in a cohort sampled during active COVID-19.

This clone appeared once. The V gene is TRBV23-1, the J gene TRBJ2-7; the match to TRBD1 covers 9 bases. TRBV23-1 is filed as an ORF, its function uncertain. This CDR3 spans 15 amino acids. J gave up 3 bases and V 4 bases, and 7 bases lay outside the gene matches. The CDR3 loop reads CASSPTGGAGYEQYF. CDR3 DNA sequence: TGCGCCAGCAGTCCTACAGGGGGCGCGGGCTACGAGCAGTACTTC.

The V call is TRBV4-1, the J call TRBJ2-2, with D possibly matching TRBD2 (6 bases). CDR3 length: 16 residues. The ends were cut back, 4 bases at V and 2 bases at J, with 14 bases in the middle. Germline values: CDR1 MGHRA, CDR2 YSYEKL. The DNA of the CDR3 is TGCGCCAGCAGCCCGACCAGCGGGTTCAACACCGGGGAGCTGTTTTTT. Protein product: CASSPTSGFNTGELFF.

This clone was counted between two and nine times. The rearrangement uses TRBV3-1 (or the pseudogene TRBV3-2) and TRBJ2-3; D might be TRBD2 (5 bases). Trimming stripped 3 bases from V and 0 bases from J, with 7 bases between. CDR1 is LGHDT, CDR2 YNNKEL, per germline (reference sequence). There are 14 residues in the CDR3. CDR3 protein: CASSQERSTDTQYF. In nucleotides, the CDR3 is TGTGCCAGCAGCCAGGAGCGGAGCACAGATACGCAGTATTTT.

V gene TRBV28 combines with J gene TRBJ1-6; 11 bases fit TRBD1. CDR1 is MDHEN, CDR2 SYDVKM, per germline. The CDR3 contains 15 residues. Trimming cost V 7 bases and J 8 bases; bases outside gene matches: 7. DNA of the CDR3: TGTGCCAGCAACCCTTGGGGACAGGGGGATTCACCCCTCCACTTT. It yields the protein CASNPWGQGDSPLHF. Using reference TRBV28 and TRBJ1-6 for the parts outside the CDR3, the full variable domain is DVKVTQSSRYLVKRTGEKVFLECVQDMDHENMFWYRQDPGLGLRLIYFSYDVKMKEKGDIPEGYSVSREKKERFSLILESASTNQTSMYLCASNPWGQGDSPLHFGNGTRLTVT.

This chain links TRBV7-3 with TRBJ2-1, with 10 bases aligning to TRBD2. Germline CDR1 reads SGHTA; CDR2 reads FQGTGA. Germline trimming cut 1 base from V and 7 bases from J; bases unmatched to any gene: 13. This CDR3 contains 18 residues. The CDR3 region is CASSLMDPEREGRNEQFF. The CDR3 nucleotides read TGTGCCAGCAGCTTAATGGACCCGGAGCGGGAGGGTAGAAATGAGCAGTTCTTC.

The rearrangement joins TRBV20-1 to TRBJ2-3; D possibly corresponds to TRBD2 (6 bases). Germline CDR1 is DFQATT and CDR2 is SNEGSKA (reference sequence). Trimming shortened V by 3 bases and J by 0 bases, and 13 bases separated the two germline ends. The CDR3 length is 15 residues. The CDR3 bases are TGCAGTGCTAGTCCCTCAGCGGGTAGCACAGATACGCAGTATTTT. Protein: CSASPSAGSTDTQYF.

The sample holds one count of this clone. The chain has TRBV15 and TRBJ2-1; 10 bases agree with TRBD1. Looked up from germline, CDR1 is LNHNV and CDR2 is YYDKDF (reference sequence). V lost 3 bases and J lost 4; bases outside the gene matches: 3. This CDR3 contains 15 residues. CDR3 amino acids: CATSRTGGWYNEQFF. In nucleotides, the CDR3 is TGTGCCACCAGCAGGACAGGGGGCTGGTACAATGAGCAGTTCTTC.

This chain joins TRBV7-6 and TRBJ2-7, with 10 bases fitting TRBD2. This CDR3 is 16 amino acids long. The V and J ends lost 1 base and 4 bases, in that order; junction bases with no gene match: 7. The germline gives CDR1 SGHVS, CDR2 FNYEAQ. The CDR3 nucleotides read TGTGCCAGCAGCTTAGGCTGGGTAGCGGGGGGTTACGAGCAGTACTTC. Amino acids: CASSLGWVAGGYEQYF.

The V and J genes are TRBV7-8 and TRBJ1-2; 10 bases are a match to TRBD1. J lost 7 bases, V lost 5 bases, and 4 bases had no gene match. Per germline, CDR1 SGHVS and CDR2 FQNEAQ. This CDR3 region has 13 residues. Here the CDR3 DNA reads TGTGCCAGCAGCCCGACAGGGGGCACTGGCTACACCTTC. It codes for CASSPTGGTGYTF.

The chain has TRBV30 and TRBJ2-7; TRBD1 matches 7 bases. The CDR3 has 14 amino acids. Trimming took 0 bases from V and 6 from J; bases not matched to a gene: 8. From germline, CDR1 is GTSNPN and CDR2 SVGIG (reference sequence). The CDR3 DNA reads TGTGCCTGGAGTGTAGGGGACAGCCGCTTCGAGCAGTACTTC. It codes for CAWSVGDSRFEQYF.

J is TRBJ2-3 and V is TRBV5-1; TRBD1 agrees at 7 bases. The CDR3 sequence is 17 residues long. Per the germline V gene, CDR1 is SGHRS and CDR2 is YFSETQ. J lost 4 bases, V lost 2 bases, and 13 bases had no gene match. CDR3 coding DNA: TGCGCCAGCAGCTTTAGTAATCTGTTAGGGGGCGCAGATACGCAGTATTTT. The encoded protein is CASSFSNLLGGADTQYF.

V and J are TRBV18 and TRBJ2-3; D is unclear. The V end was cut by 3 bases, the J end by 3 bases, with 4 bases between. The CDR3 length is 12 residues. CDR1 and CDR2 (germline): KGHSH, LQKENI. DNA for the CDR3: TGTGCCAGCTCACCCAGGACAGATACGCAGTATTTT. Translating it yields CASSPRTDTQYF. Using reference TRBV18 and TRBJ2-3 for the parts outside the CDR3, the full variable domain is NAGVMQNPRHLVRRRGQEARLRCSPMKGHSHVYWYRQLPEEGLKFMVYLQKENIIDESGMPKERFSAEFPKEGPSILRIQQVVRGDSAAYFCASSPRTDTQYFGPGTRLTVL.

This chain joins TRBV30 and TRBJ2-3; 9 positions agree with TRBD2. The CDR3 loop spans 16 amino acids. V shed 3 bases, J shed 1 base, and the junction held 8 bases outside the gene matches. Germline-derived CDR1 and CDR2 are GTSNPN and SVGIG (reference sequence). The DNA for the CDR3 is TGTGCCTGGAGACTAGCGGGTGGGGTTGGCACAGATACGCAGTATTTT. It translates to CAWRLAGGVGTDTQYF. The full variable domain, completed using reference TRBV30 and TRBJ2-3, is SQTIHQWPATLVQPVGSPLSLECTVEGTSNPNLYWYRQAAGRGLQLLFYSVGIGQISSEVPQNLSASRPQDRQFILSSKKLLLSDSGFYLCAWRLAGGVGTDTQYFGPGTRLTVL.

The table lists this clone with a count of one. The rearrangement uses TRBV12-3 or TRBV12-4 and TRBJ2-3, with 7 bases fitting TRBD2. This CDR3 is 13 amino acids long. With 3 bases clipped from V and 4 bases from J, the junction kept 1 base outside the gene matches. The CDR3 DNA reads as TGTGCCAGCAGTTTTCGGGGGGCAGATACGCAGTATTTT. Its protein product is CASSFRGADTQYF.

This chain joins TRBV30 and TRBJ2-5; perhaps TRBD2 as D (5 bases). The CDR3 spans 15 residues. Germline V gives CDR1 GTSNPN, CDR2 SVGIG (reference sequence). The V and J ends lost 2 bases and 3 bases respectively, with 16 bases between them. The CDR3, as DNA: TGTGCCTGGAGTCCATACAGCAGCGGTGAAGAGACCCAGTACTTC. Translation gives CAWSPYSSGEETQYF. Filled out from reference TRBV30 and TRBJ2-5, the complete variable domain reads SQTIHQWPATLVQPVGSPLSLECTVEGTSNPNLYWYRQAAGRGLQLLFYSVGIGQISSEVPQNLSASRPQDRQFILSSKKLLLSDSGFYLCAWSPYSSGEETQYFGPGTRLLVL.

V gene TRBV7-9 combines with J gene TRBJ2-7, with 7 bases that match TRBD2. Germline trimming cut 7 bases from V and 4 bases from J; bases unmatched to any gene: 7. The germline V gene has CDR1 SEHNR and CDR2 FQNEAQ (reference sequence). The CDR3 totals 13 residues. The CDR3 sequence: CASTLAGAYEQYF. CDR3 bases: TGTGCCAGCACCCTCGCGGGAGCGTACGAGCAGTACTTC.

V is TRBV19 and J is TRBJ2-2, with D possibly being TRBD1 (7 bases). Trimming took 7 bases from V and 7 from J, leaving 10 bases between them. Germline loops: CDR1 LNHDA, CDR2 SQIVND (reference sequence). The CDR3 loop spans 12 amino acids. CDR3 residues: CASTQGGGELFF. In DNA form, the CDR3 reads TGTGCCAGTACCCAGGGGGGCGGGGAGCTGTTTTTT.

This chain connects TRBV5-5 to TRBJ1-1; 9 nucleotides align to TRBD1. The CDR3 totals 15 residues. V was clipped by 4 bases and J by 1 base; unmatched bases: 5. Germline CDR1 reads SGHKS; CDR2 reads YYEKEE (reference sequence). CDR3 DNA sequence: TGTGCCAGCAGCCCCCCGGGACAGGGGAACACTGAAGCTTTCTTT. Translating gives CASSPPGQGNTEAFF.

The chain employs TRBV2 and TRBJ1-5; TRBD1 is a possible D gene (6 bases). The germline V gene has CDR1 SNHLY and CDR2 FYNNEI. This CDR3 spans 14 amino acids. Between the trimmed V and J ends, which lost 6 bases and 3 bases, there was a span of 12 bases. The CDR3 sequence: CASSPQGVNQPQHF. Here the CDR3 DNA reads TGTGCCAGCAGCCCACAGGGTGTCAATCAGCCCCAGCATTTT.

The rearrangement uses TRBV9 and TRBJ2-5; 10 bases map to TRBD2. The germline CDR1 and CDR2 sequences are SGDLS and YYNGEE. The CDR3 is made up of 17 amino acids. V was clipped by 4 bases and J by 0 bases; unmatched bases: 9. The CDR3 coding sequence is TGTGCCAGCAGCTCCCCGGCTAGCGGGAGATACCAAGAGACCCAGTACTTC. As protein: CASSSPASGRYQETQYF.

This clone has more than one count but fewer than ten. The J gene is TRBJ1-5, the V gene TRBV30, with D unclear. V was cut by 2 bases and J by 3 bases, with 8 bases left in between. The length of the CDR3 is 13 residues. Germline V gives CDR1 GTSNPN, CDR2 SVGIG (reference sequence). CDR3 nucleotide sequence: TGTGCCTGGAGTCCGGAGTTCAATCAGCCCCAGCATTTT. This sequence encodes CAWSPEFNQPQHF.

The rearrangement joins TRBV9 to TRBJ2-7, with D possibly TRBD2 on 5 matching bases. The V and J ends lost 0 bases and 1 base respectively, with 8 bases between them. The germline V gene encodes CDR1 SGDLS and CDR2 YYNGEE. This CDR3 has 14 amino acids. CDR3 DNA sequence: TGTGCCAGCAGCGTAGAGCCGGGATCCTACGAGCAGTACTTC. This codes for CASSVEPGSYEQYF.

The chain combines TRBV6-6 with TRBJ2-7; 9 positions match TRBD2. CDR1 is MNHNY and CDR2 is SVGAGI in the germline V gene (reference sequence). Unmatched junction bases numbered 26, after V lost 6 bases and J lost 2 bases. The CDR3 contains 21 residues. The CDR3 loop reads CASSRVASGTLVGSTAYEQYF. CDR3 coding DNA: TGTGCCAGCAGCAGAGTGGCTAGCGGGACTCTAGTGGGGTCTACCGCCTACGAGCAGTACTTC.

J is TRBJ2-6 and V is TRBV7-2, with D tentatively TRBD2 (5 bases). Per the germline V gene, CDR1 is SGHTA and CDR2 is FQGNSA. The V end lost 5 bases, the J end lost 0 bases, and 8 bases lay between the germline ends. CDR3 size: 15 residues. As DNA, the CDR3 is TGTGCCAGCAGCACTGACTACTCTGGGGCCAACGTCCTGACTTTC. Protein sequence: CASSTDYSGANVLTF.

This clone was detected only once. This sequence joins TRBV5-6 and TRBJ1-2; 10 positions agree with TRBD1. The CDR3 is made up of 15 amino acids. Trimming at V came to 2 bases and at J to 4 bases, leaving 5 bases not matched to a gene. Germline V gene sequence: CDR1 SGHDT, CDR2 YYEEEE. The CDR3 region is CASSFWDRGSYGYTF. The CDR3 DNA sequence: TGTGCCAGCAGCTTTTGGGACAGGGGTAGCTATGGCTACACCTTC.